This TCR beta chain was retrieved from a study of CD8+ T cells in alopecia areata. Study information: Treatment comprised oral tofacitinib, 5 to 10 mg twice daily, in treated patients. Notes on the study in general: With tofacitinib ongoing, many expanded lesional clones persisted in both scalp and blood. Patients showed less clear TCR sequence sharing than mice, possibly partly because of HLA diversity. Scalp sequencing also captures normal skin's resident alphabeta T cells.

The sample's treatment: oral pan-JAK inhibitor, 5-10 mg twice daily. Comment on this clone: No antigen is known for it.

RNA was extracted and reverse transcribed into cDNA as the sequencing template. Here immunoSEQ multiplex PCR was the method, and the copy in TCRdb shows in-frame clones only, minus some. The repertoire holds 140,000 to 150,000 clones, with 45% to 60% as singletons. The specimen comprised CD8+ T cells sorted from blood, sampled at week 4, from a patient treated with tofacitinib. The clonotype originates from a human donor with alopecia areata.

In DNA form, the CDR3 reads TGTGCCAGCGGGCTGGTCACCGGGGAGCTGTTTTTT. Translated: CASGLVTGELFF. The chain has TRBV2 and TRBJ2-2; no clear D gene. The CDR3 loop spans 12 amino acids. CDR1 is SNHLY, CDR2 FYNNEI, per germline. The germline V and J ends were trimmed by 8 bases and 4 bases, with 8 bases remaining between them.